This T cell receptor (beta chain) is drawn from a study of blood T cell repertoires in COVID-19. Study details: The United States, Italy and Spain supplied acute and convalescent COVID-19 samples.

In the source study's methods: By means of reference gene primer amplification, nucleated cell counts were estimated. The table came from immunoSEQ multiplex PCR; TCRdb's copy has only in-frame clones and leaves some out. The D gene and trimming were derived from the DNA, and the V and J assignments and clone size from that table. The top ten hold around 7% of the sample, which has 390,000 or so clones, nearly 90% seen once. V lost 1 base, J lost 5 bases, and 4 bases stayed unmatched. The CDR3 covers 15 residues. In germline, CDR1 is MGHRA, CDR2 YSYEKL. The chain couples TRBV4-1 to TRBJ2-5; 10 bases agree with TRBD2. The specimen sequenced was peripheral blood. The receptor comes from a man aged 18-30 years with active or convalescent COVID-19. The CDR3 is CASSQGQRGGETQYF. The CDR3 DNA sequence: TGCGCCAGCAGCCAAGGTCAGCGGGGGGGTGAGACCCAGTACTTC.